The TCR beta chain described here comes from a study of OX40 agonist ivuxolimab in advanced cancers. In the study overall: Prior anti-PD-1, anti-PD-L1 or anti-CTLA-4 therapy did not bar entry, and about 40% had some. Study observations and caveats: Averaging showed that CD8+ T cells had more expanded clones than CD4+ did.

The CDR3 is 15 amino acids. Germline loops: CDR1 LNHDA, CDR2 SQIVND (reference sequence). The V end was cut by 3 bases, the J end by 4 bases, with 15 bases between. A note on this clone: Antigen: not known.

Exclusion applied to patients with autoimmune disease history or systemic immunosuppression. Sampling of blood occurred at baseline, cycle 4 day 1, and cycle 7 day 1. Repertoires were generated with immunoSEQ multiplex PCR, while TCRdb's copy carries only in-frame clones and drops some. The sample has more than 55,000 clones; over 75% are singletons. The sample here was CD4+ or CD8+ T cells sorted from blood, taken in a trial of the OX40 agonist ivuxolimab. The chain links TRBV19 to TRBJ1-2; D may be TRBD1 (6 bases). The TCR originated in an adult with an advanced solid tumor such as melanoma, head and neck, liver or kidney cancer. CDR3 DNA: TGTGCCAGTAGTATGAGAGGGGGACATCTCTATGGCTACACCTTC. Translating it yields CASSMRGGHLYGYTF.